The clone carrying this TCR beta chain has a handful of counts. Its antigen is unidentified. The data derive from a study of cytomegalovirus exposure and HLA in healthy donors. The PCR contained 60 Vbeta and 13 Jbeta primers. Clones were read by immunoSEQ multiplex PCR, and TCRdb kept only the in-frame ones, dropping some. Of about 180,000 clones in the sample, about four fifths were seen once. Though nominally healthy at sampling, donors likely had unrecorded immune exposures. The germline V and J ends were trimmed by 2 bases and 9 bases, with 11 bases remaining between them. The germline gives CDR1 MNHNY, CDR2 SVGAGI (reference sequence). This CDR3 spans 14 amino acids. General study results and limits: A classifier reportedly called cytomegalovirus status with high sensitivity and specificity. Near-uniform donor sequencing depth was presumed by presence/absence analyses.

The rearrangement joins TRBV6-6 to TRBJ1-6; D not certain. This TCR derives from a man in his late teens or twenties in good health and CMV-seronegative. The sample consisted of PBMCs. The CDR3, as DNA: TGTGCCAGCAGTTACGGTACAGAGCTTTCACCCCTCCACTTT. Translated, it gives CASSYGTELSPLHF.